A selection of T cell receptor beta chains follows, all from one sample in a study of Ad26.COV2.S vaccination and SARS-CoV-2 variants. Assay used: immunoSEQ multiplex PCR; TCRdb lists only in-frame clones, some missing. The sample carries about 350,000 clones, 92% recorded once. This material consisted of peripheral blood, taken after recovery from COVID-19. The receptors derive from a human donor who had recovered from COVID-19. Each CDR3 is given with its conserved first and last residue. A D gene is named only where the DNA matches it firmly. Rows may omit the clone size; those that give it use once, few, many or a size class.

J: TRBJ2-2; V: TRBV5-1; D: TRBD2; size: once; CDR3: CASSLLGTTSGPGELFF; DNA: TGCGCCAGCAGCTTGTTGGGGACTACCTCTGGACCCGGGGAGCTGTTTTTT
J: TRBJ2-4; V: TRBV7-9; D: .; size: .; CDR3: CASSLQIRLAKNIQYF; DNA: TGTGCCAGCAGCTTACAGATACGCCTAGCCAAAAACATTCAGTACTTC
J: TRBJ1-2; V: TRBV2; D: .; size: .; CDR3: CASSEWELYGYTF; DNA: TGTGCCAGCAGTGAGTGGGAGCTCTATGGCTACACCTTC
J: TRBJ1-1; V: TRBV11-2; D: .; size: .; CDR3: CASSLAGRRQDEAFF; DNA: TGTGCCAGCAGCTTAGCGGGACGTAGACAGGATGAAGCTTTCTTT
J: TRBJ2-5; V: TRBV4-3; D: TRBD2; size: .; CDR3: CASSQDRANQRGGEETQYF; DNA: TGCGCCAGCAGCCAAGATAGGGCAAACCAGCGGGGGGGCGAGGAGACCCAGTACTTC
J: TRBJ2-5; V: TRBV25-1; D: TRBD1; size: .; CDR3: CASGYRGIETQYF; DNA: TGTGCCAGCGGTTACAGGGGAATCGAGACCCAGTACTTC
J: TRBJ1-2; V: TRBV10-2; D: TRBD1; size: .; CDR3: CASRPHRGFGYTF; DNA: TGCGCCAGCAGGCCACACAGGGGATTCGGCTACACCTTC
J: TRBJ2-7; V: TRBV24-1; D: .; size: .; CDR3: CATSAFCPFF; DNA: TGTGCCACCAGTGCCTTCTGCCCCTTCTTC
J: TRBJ1-6; V: TRBV5-1; D: .; size: .; CDR3: CASSLGPGGTGSPLHF; DNA: TGCGCCAGCAGCTTGGGTCCGGGGGGAACGGGTTCACCCCTCCACTTT
J: TRBJ2-5; V: TRBV5-1; D: TRBD2; size: .; CDR3: CASSLRLASQETQYF; DNA: TGCGCCAGCAGCTTGAGACTAGCGTCTCAAGAGACCCAGTACTTC
J: TRBJ2-7; V: TRBV27; D: TRBD1; size: once; CDR3: CASSPPGQYEWYEQYF; DNA: TGTGCCAGCAGTCCTCCGGGACAGTATGAATGGTACGAGCAGTACTTC
J: TRBJ2-2; V: TRBV9; D: TRBD2; size: once; CDR3: CASSVESPGRAGELFF; DNA: TGTGCCAGCAGCGTAGAGTCTCCAGGGAGGGCCGGGGAGCTGTTTTTT
J: TRBJ1-6; V: TRBV19; D: .; size: .; CDR3: CASIPLQGPPERTPLHF; DNA: TGTGCCAGTATTCCCTTACAGGGCCCCCCGGAGAGGACACCCCTCCACTTT
J: TRBJ1-2; V: TRBV12-3/TRBV12-4; D: .; size: .; CDR3: CASSLRVDGYTF; DNA: TGTGCCAGCAGTCTCCGGGTGGATGGCTACACCTTC
J: TRBJ1-1; V: TRBV7-8; D: .; size: .; CDR3: CASSLRRAGSEAFF; DNA: TGTGCCAGCAGCTTAAGGAGGGCGGGGTCTGAAGCTTTCTTT
J: TRBJ2-3; V: TRBV12-5; D: TRBD2; size: .; CDR3: CASGLGLAGGLNTDTQYF; DNA: TGTGCTAGTGGTTTGGGACTAGCGGGGGGGCTTAACACAGATACGCAGTATTTT
J: TRBJ1-1; V: TRBV2; D: .; size: .; CDR3: CASSEALGGTEAFF; DNA: TGTGCCAGCAGTGAAGCGCTTGGGGGCACTGAAGCTTTCTTT
J: TRBJ1-1; V: TRBV19; D: .; size: .; CDR3: CASSPLGAGLNTEAFF; DNA: TGTGCCAGTAGTCCCTTGGGGGCAGGTTTGAACACTGAAGCTTTCTTT
J: TRBJ1-6; V: TRBV5-1; D: .; size: .; CDR3: CASSPIGGNSPLHF; DNA: TGCGCCAGCAGTCCCATTGGCGGGAATTCACCCCTCCACTTT
J: TRBJ1-2; V: TRBV19; D: .; size: few; CDR3: CASSDELRSGGYTF; DNA: TGTGCCAGTAGTGATGAATTAAGGAGCGGTGGCTACACCTTC
J: TRBJ2-7; V: TRBV9; D: TRBD1; size: .; CDR3: CASSSRSGTGDGEQYF; DNA: TGTGCCAGCTCCTCTCGATCCGGGACAGGGGACGGCGAGCAGTACTTC
J: TRBJ2-7; V: TRBV11-2; D: TRBD2; size: .; CDR3: CASSWTSGGASISYEQYF; DNA: TGTGCCAGCAGCTGGACTAGCGGGGGGGCCTCTATCAGCTACGAGCAGTACTTC
J: TRBJ1-1; V: TRBV7-8; D: TRBD1; size: .; CDR3: CASSIDRGNTEAFF; DNA: TGTGCCAGCAGCATCGACAGGGGGAACACTGAAGCTTTCTTT
J: TRBJ1-3; V: TRBV7-8; D: .; size: .; CDR3: CASSLLTVSRSGNTIYF; DNA: TGTGCCAGCAGCTTATTGACAGTTTCCCGCTCTGGAAACACCATATATTTT
J: TRBJ1-5; V: TRBV27; D: .; size: .; CDR3: CASSLGQGNQPQHF; DNA: TGTGCCAGCAGTTTAGGTCAGGGCAATCAGCCCCAGCATTTT
J: TRBJ1-2; V: TRBV5-1; D: .; size: .; CDR3: CASSLEREDRGTF; DNA: TGCGCCAGCAGCTTGGAAAGGGAGGACCGAGGCACCTTC
J: TRBJ2-3; V: TRBV29-1; D: .; size: .; CDR3: CSVRGVGEDTQYF; DNA: TGCAGCGTCAGGGGAGTAGGTGAAGATACGCAGTATTTT
J: TRBJ1-1; V: TRBV9; D: .; size: .; CDR3: CASSPYRVANTEAFF; DNA: TGTGCCAGCAGCCCCTACAGGGTTGCGAACACTGAAGCTTTCTTT